What follows describes a single T cell receptor beta chain. Seattle cases were enrolled at active infection and followed longitudinally. This CDR3 contains 14 residues. V was pared by 1 base and J by 1 base, with 6 bases between. From germline, CDR1 is SGHTA and CDR2 FQGTGA. This entry comes from a study of blood T cell repertoires in COVID-19. Study as a whole: Whether acute or convalescent, the COVID-19 samples came from the United States, Italy and Spain. PBMCs, B-cell-depleted T cells, or T cells were the source of the cDNA or gDNA that made up the material.

Methods used by the authors: Amplification of reference gene primers provided the estimated nucleated cell counts. Sequencing used immunoSEQ multiplex PCR; TCRdb keeps in-frame clones, though not all of them. V, J and clone size are those of that table, while D and trimming were read from the DNA. The sample has 220,000 or so clones; approximately 85% are singletons. This receptor was taken from an elderly woman with COVID-19, enrolled during active disease. Sample: peripheral blood. The J gene is TRBJ2-3, the V gene TRBV7-3, with D unclear. The CDR3 nucleotides are TGTGCCAGCAGCTTAAACAGACGCACAGATACGCAGTATTTT. Translating it yields CASSLNRRTDTQYF.